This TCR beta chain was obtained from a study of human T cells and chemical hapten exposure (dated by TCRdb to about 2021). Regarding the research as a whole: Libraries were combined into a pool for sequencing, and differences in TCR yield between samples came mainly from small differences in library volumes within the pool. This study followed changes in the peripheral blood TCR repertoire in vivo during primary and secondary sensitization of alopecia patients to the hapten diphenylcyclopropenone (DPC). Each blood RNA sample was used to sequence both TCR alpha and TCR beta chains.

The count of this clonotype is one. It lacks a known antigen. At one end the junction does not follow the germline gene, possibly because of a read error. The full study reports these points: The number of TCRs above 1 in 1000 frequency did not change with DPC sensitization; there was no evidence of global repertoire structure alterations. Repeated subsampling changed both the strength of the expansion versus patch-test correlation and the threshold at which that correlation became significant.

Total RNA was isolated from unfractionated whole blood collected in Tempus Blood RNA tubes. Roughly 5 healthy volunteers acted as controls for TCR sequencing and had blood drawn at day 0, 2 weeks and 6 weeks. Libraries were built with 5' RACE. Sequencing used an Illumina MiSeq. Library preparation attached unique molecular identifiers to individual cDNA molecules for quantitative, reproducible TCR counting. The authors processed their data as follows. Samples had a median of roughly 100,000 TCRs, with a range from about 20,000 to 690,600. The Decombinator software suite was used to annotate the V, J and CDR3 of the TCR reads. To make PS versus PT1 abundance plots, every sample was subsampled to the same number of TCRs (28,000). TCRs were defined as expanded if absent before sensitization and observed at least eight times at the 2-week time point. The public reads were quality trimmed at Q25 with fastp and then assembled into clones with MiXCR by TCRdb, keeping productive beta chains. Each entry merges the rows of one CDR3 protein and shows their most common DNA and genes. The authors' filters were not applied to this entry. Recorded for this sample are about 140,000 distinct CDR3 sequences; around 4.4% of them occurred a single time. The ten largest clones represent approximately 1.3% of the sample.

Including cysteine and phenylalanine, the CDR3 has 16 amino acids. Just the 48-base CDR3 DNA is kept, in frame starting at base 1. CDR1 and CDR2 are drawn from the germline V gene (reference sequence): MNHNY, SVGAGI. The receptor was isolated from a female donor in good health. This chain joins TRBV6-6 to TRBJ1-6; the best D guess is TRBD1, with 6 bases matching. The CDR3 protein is CVSSYTGRGDNSPLHF. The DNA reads TGTGTCAGCAGTTACACAGGGCGCGGGGATAATTCACCCCTCCACTTT.